The source of this T cell receptor (beta chain) is a study of cytomegalovirus exposure and HLA in healthy donors. The overall study: Among around 400 genotyped donors, around 81% fell in the Caucasian-associated ancestry cluster.

Researchers ran the PCR with 60 Vbeta and 13 Jbeta primers. Original data processing: A follow-up analysis tallied tens of millions of unique TCR beta chains, roughly 11 million shared. Libraries were prepared by immunoSEQ multiplex PCR; TCRdb keeps only in-frame clonotypes and omits some of them. V, J and clone size were drawn from that table, and D and trimming were deduced from the DNA. The table records about 82,000 clones, approximately 60% of them present only once. About this clone itself: Antigen: not known.

Germline CDR1 reads LGHNA; CDR2 reads YSLEER. There are 16 residues in the CDR3. Trimming shortened V by 1 base and J by 6 bases, and 15 bases separated the two germline ends. Findings and caveats of the study: A missense variant in DCLRE1C was later tied to TCR beta V- and J-gene trimming. Among the most significant clusters, several appeared linked to common viral pathogens in a later analysis.

The receptor's source is a woman between 50 and 59 years old in good health and CMV-seropositive. The chain couples TRBV4-3 to TRBJ1-4; maybe TRBD1 (5 bases). The sample consisted of PBMCs. CDR3 region: CASSQVWGGEDEKLFF. DNA of the CDR3: TGCGCCAGCAGCCAAGTGTGGGGGGGTGAGGATGAAAAACTGTTTTTT.